Presented here are 24 T cell receptor beta chains from one specimen sequenced in a study of blood T cell repertoires in COVID-19. Data came from immunoSEQ multiplex PCR; TCRdb stores just in-frame clones and leaves some out. Counted here are fewer than 150,000 clones, approximately 89% occurring once; the ten biggest clones make up around a quarter. The source material was peripheral blood. These receptors came from a human donor in a cohort sampled during active COVID-19.

Of note for this clone: This same CDR3 is encoded by further DNA sequences in the sample. The chain has TRBV4-1 and TRBJ1-2; no clear D. V dropped 1 base and J dropped 4 bases, with 10 bases sitting between them. CDR1 MGHRA and CDR2 YSYEKL come from the germline V gene. This CDR3 is built from 14 residues. The CDR3 bases are TGCGCCAGCAGCCAAGTCCCCGGTTCCTATGGCTACACCTTC. Amino acid sequence: CASSQVPGSYGYTF.

This clone has just one count. This chain connects TRBV6-6 to TRBJ1-2, with D unresolved. The V end lost 0 bases, the J end lost 4 bases, and 12 bases lay between the germline ends. Germline lookup yields CDR1 MNHNY and CDR2 SVGAGI (reference sequence). The CDR3 runs 15 residues. The CDR3 DNA reads TGTGCCAGCAGTTACTCGAAGGGAGACACCTATGGCTACACCTTC. It encodes CASSYSKGDTYGYTF.

This clone was seen more than once but under ten times. The sample contains more than one DNA sequence encoding this CDR3. The chain combines TRBV6-2 or TRBV6-3 with TRBJ1-2; perhaps TRBD1 as D (5 bases). CDR3 length: 12 residues. V was cut by 5 bases and J by 8 bases, with 12 bases left in between. Germline V gene data show CDR1 as MNHEY and CDR2 as SVGEGT. The CDR3 bases are TGTGCCAGCAGTGCTTCCGGGGGAGGCTACACCTTC. It codes for CASSASGGGYTF.

The chain links TRBV4-2 to TRBJ2-7; 8 bases are shared with TRBD2. This CDR3 contains 17 residues. V was clipped by 0 bases and J by 3 bases; unmatched bases: 10. Germline CDR1 reads LGHNA; CDR2 reads YNFKEQ. This CDR3 reads CASSQEWDPAGDYEQYF. In DNA form, the CDR3 reads TGTGCCAGCAGCCAAGAATGGGATCCAGCGGGGGACTACGAGCAGTACTTC.

The chain links TRBV6-5 to TRBJ2-5, with TRBD2 identical over 12 bases. This CDR3 is built from 14 residues. V shed 0 bases and J 9 bases; nucleotides not matched to a gene: 2. CDR1 MNHEY and CDR2 SVGAGI come from the germline V gene. CDR3 DNA sequence: TGTGCCAGCAGTTACTCCCCTAGCGGGGGGGCCCAGTACTTC. Its translation: CASSYSPSGGAQYF.

This rearrangement joins TRBV6-5 to TRBJ1-3; TRBD1 matches 9 bases. The CDR3 loop spans 14 amino acids. From germline, CDR1 is MNHEY and CDR2 SVGAGI. The J segment lost 4 bases and the V segment lost 6 bases, leaving 4 bases of the junction unmatched. CDR3 bases: TGTGCCAGCAGCACCGGGACAGGGGGAAACACCATATATTTT. The encoded protein is CASSTGTGGNTIYF.

This clone showed up just a few times. This chain links TRBV5-1 with TRBJ2-2, with D hard to call. Germline V gene data show CDR1 as SGHRS and CDR2 as YFSETQ. V was cut by 5 bases and J by 1 base, with 9 bases left in between. This CDR3 spans 14 amino acids. The CDR3 nucleotides are TGCGCCAGCAGGGTTACTGTGAACACCGGGGAGCTGTTTTTT. It translates to CASRVTVNTGELFF.

This chain connects TRBV7-9 to TRBJ1-1; tentative D call: TRBD1 (5 bases). The germline V gene encodes CDR1 SEHNR and CDR2 FQNEAQ (reference sequence). This CDR3 is 12 amino acids long. The V gene lost 5 bases and the J gene lost 8 bases, with 12 bases spanning the gap. The CDR3 is CASSGGTGEAFF. CDR3 coding DNA: TGTGCCAGCAGCGGGGGGACCGGAGAAGCTTTCTTT.

The chain joins TRBV3-1 (or the pseudogene TRBV3-2) to TRBJ2-1; 7 bases match TRBD2. The J segment lost 4 bases and the V segment lost 1 base, leaving 1 base of the junction unmatched. The V gene's germline CDR1 is LGHDT and CDR2 YNNKEL (reference sequence). The length of the CDR3 is 14 residues. The CDR3 is CASSQGDYYNEQFF. The CDR3 nucleotides read TGTGCCAGCAGCCAAGGGGACTATTACAATGAGCAGTTCTTC.

J is TRBJ1-2 and V is TRBV24-1, with D tentatively TRBD1 (6 bases). CDR3 length equals 14 residues. Trimming cost V 4 bases and J 4 bases, with 12 bases left between them. CDR1 is KGHDR, CDR2 SFDVKD, per germline. The CDR3 reads CATSDLGTSYGYTF. CDR3 nucleotide sequence: TGTGCCACCAGTGACCTCGGGACAAGCTATGGCTACACCTTC.

The V and J genes are TRBV24-1 and TRBJ2-1; 10 bases are a match to TRBD2. CDR3 length: 16 amino acids. Germline CDR1 KGHDR, CDR2 SFDVKD. Unmatched junction bases numbered 7, after V lost 5 bases and J lost 4 bases. This CDR3 reads CATSAAVAGGYNEQFF. The CDR3 DNA is TGTGCCACCAGTGCCGCCGTAGCGGGGGGTTACAATGAGCAGTTCTTC.

This chain links TRBV5-1 with TRBJ1-1; D uncertain. Looked up from germline, CDR1 is SGHRS and CDR2 is YFSETQ. V was pared by 3 bases and J by 4 bases, with 16 bases between. This CDR3 comprises 15 residues. CDR3 sequence: CASSSRQVMGTEAFF. CDR3 nucleotides: TGCGCCAGCAGCTCTCGCCAGGTGATGGGCACTGAAGCTTTCTTT.

To note about this clone: Because the CDR3's place on the DNA is in doubt, the DNA is left out and the CDR3 is given as listed by TCRdb. This sequence joins TRBV6-5 and TRBJ2-1; TRBD2, the D gene given by the table, was not confirmed from the DNA. The CDR3 is 15 residues long, counting both termini. Per germline, CDR1 MNHEY and CDR2 SVGAGI. This CDR3 reads CASSTSGVSYNEQFF.

The chain couples TRBV3-1 (or the pseudogene TRBV3-2) to TRBJ2-5; no firm D call. Looked up from germline, CDR1 is LGHDT and CDR2 is YNNKEL (reference sequence). This CDR3 has 13 amino acids. The V gene lost 4 bases and the J gene lost 7 bases, with 13 bases spanning the gap. The CDR3 protein is CASSPPVRWTQYF. The CDR3, as DNA: TGTGCCAGCAGCCCCCCAGTACGATGGACCCAGTACTTC.

V is TRBV4-3 and J is TRBJ2-7, with 7 positions matching TRBD2. This CDR3 region has 14 residues. With V trimmed by 0 bases and J by 2 bases, 1 base remained unmatched. Germline V gene lookup returns CDR1 LGHNA and CDR2 YSLEER. The CDR3 loop is CASSQEGGAYEQYF. In nucleotides, the CDR3 is TGCGCCAGCAGCCAAGAGGGGGGGGCCTACGAGCAGTACTTC.

In its sample, this clone was seen a few times. The chain is built from TRBV15 and TRBJ2-7; D perhaps matches TRBD1 (6 bases). Germline lookup yields CDR1 LNHNV and CDR2 YYDKDF (reference sequence). The CDR3 extends over 15 amino acids. Between the trimmed V and J ends, which lost 0 bases and 2 bases, there was a span of 11 bases. CDR3 nucleotide sequence: TGTGCCACCAGCAGAGACACAGGGACCGCCTACGAGCAGTACTTC. The encoded protein is CATSRDTGTAYEQYF.

The chain has TRBV2 and TRBJ2-7; possibly TRBD2 for D (5 bases). CDR3 size: 12 residues. Germline-derived CDR1 and CDR2 are SNHLY and FYNNEI. The V end was cut by 4 bases, the J end by 1 base, with 5 bases between. The CDR3 DNA is TGTGCCAGCAGTGGGACTTCCTACGAGCAGTACTTC. Translation: CASSGTSYEQYF.

The DNA for the CDR3 is TGCAGCGTTGTCAGACTAGCGGGGAGCGAGCAGTACTTC. This codes for CSVVRLAGSEQYF. The chain has TRBV29-1 and TRBJ2-7; 11 bases match TRBD2. The CDR3 is 13 residues long. Germline-derived CDR1 and CDR2 are SQVTM and ANQGSEA. V gave up 4 bases and J gave up 6 bases; unmatched junction bases: 5.

The chain uses TRBV5-1 and TRBJ2-5, with D possibly matching TRBD2 (6 bases). The germline CDR1 and CDR2 sequences are SGHRS and YFSETQ. This CDR3 region has 16 residues. V was trimmed by 4 bases and J by 2 bases, leaving 18 bases between them. CDR3 nucleotides: TGCGCCAGCAGCGTGGGAGGCGCGGGGTCGCAAGAGACCCAGTACTTC. This sequence encodes CASSVGGAGSQETQYF.

This chain uses TRBV6-4 with TRBJ2-7; 16 nucleotides match TRBD2. Germline assignment: CDR1 MRHNA and CDR2 SNTAGT. The V segment lost 6 bases and the J segment 3 bases; nucleotides outside the gene matches: 11. This CDR3 has 18 amino acids. CDR3 coding DNA: TGTGCCAGCAGGCTGGGACTAGCGGGGGGGCCTCTACTCTACGAGCAGTACTTC. This translates into CASRLGLAGGPLLYEQYF.

This rearrangement joins TRBV6-1 to TRBJ2-7; 7 bases fit TRBD1. Unmatched junction bases numbered 9, after V lost 4 bases and J lost 0 bases. The CDR3 is 16 residues long. Looked up from germline, CDR1 is MNHNS and CDR2 is SASEGT. CDR3 protein: CASSALTGIFSYEQYF. The DNA of the CDR3 is TGTGCCAGCAGTGCCTTGACAGGGATCTTCTCCTACGAGCAGTACTTC.

This chain links TRBV6-5 with TRBJ2-5; a possible D gene is TRBD1 (7 bases). Germline assignment: CDR1 MNHEY and CDR2 SVGAGI. V was pared by 6 bases and J by 7 bases, with 15 bases between. The CDR3 contains 13 residues. In DNA form, the CDR3 reads TGTGCCAGCAGGCCCAGGGGGGCCACGACCCAGTACTTC. Its protein is CASRPRGATTQYF.

This clone was seen only once. This chain connects TRBV2 to TRBJ1-5; possible D gene TRBD1, 5 bases. This CDR3 region has 15 residues. Germline loops: CDR1 SNHLY, CDR2 FYNNEI. The V end lost 7 bases, the J end lost 5 bases, and 18 bases lay between the germline ends. CDR3 amino acids: CASNRGGVRDQPQHF. The CDR3 region has the DNA TGTGCCAGCAACCGGGGAGGGGTAAGAGATCAGCCCCAGCATTTT.

This sequence joins TRBV29-1 and TRBJ2-5; D is perhaps TRBD2 (6 bases). This CDR3 has 14 amino acids. From germline, CDR1 is SQVTM and CDR2 ANQGSEA. Between the trimmed V and J ends, which lost 4 bases and 4 bases, there was a span of 16 bases. The CDR3 spells CSVAPNGGGETQYF. The DNA for the CDR3 is TGCAGCGTTGCCCCGAATGGGGGAGGAGAGACCCAGTACTTC.